This T cell receptor beta chain stems from a study of early T cells in non-severe SARS-CoV-2 infection. About the study: The input, bulk RNA from unsorted whole blood, was sequenced, and chains were unpaired. Study results and caveats: Private and CD4 specificities were missed by VDJdb matching, which favored anti-spike CD8 responses.

Trimming cost V 2 bases and J 3 bases; bases outside gene matches: 3. This CDR3 is 15 amino acids long. Looked up from germline, CDR1 is SGHTA and CDR2 is FQGTGA. Individual cDNA molecules received unique molecular identifiers. TCRdb fed the 5' RACE reads into MiXCR, producing one record per CDR3 protein. The data show 65,000 to 75,000 distinct CDR3 sequences, 11% seen once. This clonotype occurred once. Its antigen is as yet unknown. Sequencing was performed on whole blood. This sequence was found in an adult who was a healthcare worker with PCR-confirmed SARS-CoV-2 infection or an uninfected control (not recorded which). The chain couples TRBV7-3 to TRBJ2-3, with 9 positions matching TRBD1. The CDR3 DNA sequence: TGTGCCAGCAGCTTACGGGGACAGGGAACAGATACGCAGTATTTT. This encodes CASSLRGQGTDTQYF.